This T cell receptor beta chain was obtained from a study of cytomegalovirus exposure and HLA in healthy donors. Study-level background: The roughly 110 validation repertoires were produced on the same platform as the 650 or so repertoires of the first cohort. This was reported in a later analysis. Overall study results and limits: Overall, around 160 TCR beta chains were annotated as cytomegalovirus-associated.

Method: immunoSEQ multiplex PCR; TCRdb's copy keeps in-frame clones and lacks some. The data contain tens of thousands of clones, about 95% of them seen just once; the ten biggest clones take up 6.5% to 9%. Notes on this clone: The antigen remains undetermined.

Trimming left V 2 bases short and J 4 bases short, with 11 bases between. The CDR3 has 14 residues. Germline loops: CDR1 MDHEN, CDR2 SYDVKM. While the first cohort had fewer than 850 subjects, the donors belonged to the separate validation cohort of about 110 subjects. This rearrangement joins TRBV28 to TRBJ2-5; TRBD2 might be the D (5 bases). The clonotype was recovered from a woman younger than 30 in good health and CMV-seropositive. The sample was PBMCs. The CDR3 region has the DNA TGTGCCAGCAGTTTACCGGGGAATGGAGAGACCCAGTACTTC. This translates into CASSLPGNGETQYF.